The clone carrying this T cell receptor beta chain was counted only a few times. Its antigen is unidentified. Unique molecular identifiers featured in how the TCRbeta library was prepared. TCRdb processed the PCR reads anew with MiXCR; each CDR3 protein has one entry. Seen here are about 240,000 distinct CDR3 sequences, 20% to 30% observed once, and the top ten hold about 2.6%. The CDR3 extends over 15 amino acids. V lost 1 base, J lost 2 bases, and 12 bases lay in between. Germline V gene sequence: CDR1 LGHDT, CDR2 YNNKEL (reference sequence). This sample was included in a study of T-cell reconstitution after alpha-beta-depleted transplantation in children. The study, taken as a whole, reports: After transplant, high TCRbeta diversity at day 60 in some patients arose from surviving recipient T cells and thymic progenitors. T-cell counts and diversity at one year post-transplant came mainly from newly produced T cells. Alpha-beta T cells present about two months after transplant were reported to originate from several hundred expanded graft clones.

The J gene is TRBJ2-7, the V gene TRBV3-1; unclear D gene. The material was PBMCs, obtained before TCRalphabeta/CD19-depleted stem cell transplant. The source of this sequence is a girl aged 2-15 years with Fanconi anemia, due to receive a stem cell transplant. The CDR3 protein is CASSQVRYQPYEQYF. As DNA, the CDR3 is TGTGCCAGCAGCCAAGTAAGATACCAGCCCTACGAGCAGTACTTC.